This T cell receptor (beta chain) was recorded in a study of graft-versus-host responses after intestinal transplantation. The wider study: Isolated intestinal, liver-intestinal, or multivisceral transplants were what recipients had. Anti-thymocyte globulin induction preceded about three years of tacrolimus and steroid maintenance in all recipients. Study results and limitations: Individuals who had graft-donor T cell macrochimerism had allografts that showed high graft-versus-host to host-versus-graft clonal ratios. Present in recipient marrow, GvH clones included some that appeared first in ileum or blood.

TCRdb keeps only in-frame clones here, not all; method: immunoSEQ multiplex PCR. Altogether around 99,000 clones are present, roughly 89% being singletons, with the ten largest covering approximately 0.76%. About this clone itself: Its matching antigen is unknown.

The CDR3 is 13 amino acids. Germline V gene sequence: CDR1 SGHRS, CDR2 YFSETQ. V lost 6 bases and J lost 2, with 11 bases in between. The sequence derives from a human donor who was the organ donor for an intestinal transplant. Sequenced here: unstimulated CD4+ T cells sorted from spleen or lymph node cells, sampled before transplant. V and J are TRBV5-1 and TRBJ2-5, with D possibly being TRBD2 (5 bases). The CDR3 is CASMSQRQETQYF. CDR3 coding DNA: TGCGCCAGCATGAGTCAGCGGCAAGAGACCCAGTACTTC.